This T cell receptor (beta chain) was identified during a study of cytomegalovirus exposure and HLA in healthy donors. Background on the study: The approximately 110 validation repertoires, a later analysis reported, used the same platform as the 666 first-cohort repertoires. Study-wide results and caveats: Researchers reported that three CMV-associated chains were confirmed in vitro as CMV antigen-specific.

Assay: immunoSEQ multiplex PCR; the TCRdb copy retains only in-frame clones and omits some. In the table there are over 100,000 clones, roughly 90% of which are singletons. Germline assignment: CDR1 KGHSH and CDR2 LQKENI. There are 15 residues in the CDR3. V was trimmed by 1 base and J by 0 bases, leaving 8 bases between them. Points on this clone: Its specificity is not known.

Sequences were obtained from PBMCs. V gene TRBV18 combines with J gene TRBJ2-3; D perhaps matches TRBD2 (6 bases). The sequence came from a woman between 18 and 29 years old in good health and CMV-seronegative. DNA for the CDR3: TGTGCCAGCTCACCACGGGGGACTAGCACAGATACGCAGTATTTT. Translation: CASSPRGTSTDTQYF.